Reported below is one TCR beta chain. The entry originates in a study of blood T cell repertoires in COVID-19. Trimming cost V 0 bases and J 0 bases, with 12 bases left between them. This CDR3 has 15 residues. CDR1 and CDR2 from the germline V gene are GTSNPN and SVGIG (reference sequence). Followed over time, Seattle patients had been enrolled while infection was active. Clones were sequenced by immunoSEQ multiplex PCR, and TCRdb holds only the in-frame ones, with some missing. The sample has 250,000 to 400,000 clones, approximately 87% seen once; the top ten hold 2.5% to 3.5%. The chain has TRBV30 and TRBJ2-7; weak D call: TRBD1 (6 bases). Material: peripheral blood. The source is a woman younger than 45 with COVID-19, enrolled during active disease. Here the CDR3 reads CAWSVGGGSSYEQYF. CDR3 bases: TGTGCCTGGAGTGTAGGGGGTGGGAGCTCCTACGAGCAGTACTTC.